Listed here are 8 T cell receptor beta chains from one sample, sequenced in a study of vaccination and CD4 T cells after COVID-19. No antigen has been assigned to these receptors. The Oncomine TCR Beta short-read assay was what sequenced the DNA obtained from cultured CD4+ T cells. TCRdb redid the calling of the PCR reads with MiXCR, one entry per CDR3 protein. The table shows approximately 11,000 distinct CDR3 sequences, with about 40% occurring only once. Described treatment: roughly 10-day PBMC culture with coronavirus spike peptide pools or control peptides (ViraFEST assay). Source material: CD4+ T cells from blood, cultured in vitro. The receptors here all came from a human donor who had recovered from COVID-19.

This clonotype was picked up a small number of times. The rearrangement joins TRBV24-1 to TRBJ1-5; D may be TRBD1 (6 bases). The germline V gene has CDR1 KGHDR and CDR2 SFDVKD. The CDR3 loop spans 14 amino acids. V dropped 4 bases and J dropped 4 bases, with 10 bases sitting between them. The CDR3 is CATSETGLNQPQHF. The CDR3 DNA sequence: TGTGCCACCAGTGAAACAGGGTTAAATCAGCCCCAGCATTTT.

V gene TRBV20-1 combines with J gene TRBJ2-7; D is unclear. Germline values: CDR1 DFQATT, CDR2 SNEGSKA (reference sequence). Trimming cost V 3 bases and J 4 bases, with 16 bases left between them. The CDR3 consists of 14 residues. The CDR3 DNA sequence: TGCAGTGCTAGGTCCCCGGACCCGCCTTACGAGCAGTACTTC. Translated: CSARSPDPPYEQYF.

This clonotype was seen only a few times. This chain links TRBV19 with TRBJ1-1; 7 bases line up with TRBD1. The CDR3 totals 14 residues. Germline values: CDR1 LNHDA, CDR2 SQIVND (reference sequence). Germline trimming cut 0 bases from V and 6 bases from J; bases unmatched to any gene: 4. As DNA, the CDR3 is TGTGCCAGTAGTATAGATCCTGACAGGGCTGAAGCTTTCTTT. As protein: CASSIDPDRAEAFF.

Within the sample, this clonotype is medium-sized (0.01 to 0.1%). J is TRBJ1-5 and V is TRBV20-1, with D perhaps TRBD1 (6 bases). CDR1 and CDR2 (germline): DFQATT, SNEGSKA (reference sequence). The V end was cut by 2 bases, the J end by 7 bases, with 9 bases between. The CDR3 consists of 12 residues. The CDR3 DNA reads TGCAGTGCTAGACAGGGGAACCAGCCCCAGCATTTT. Translated: CSARQGNQPQHF.

The chain uses TRBV28 and TRBJ1-1; D is possibly TRBD1 (6 bases). The CDR3 runs to 15 residues. The ends were cut back, 0 bases at V and 4 bases at J, with 12 bases in the middle. Germline lookup yields CDR1 MDHEN and CDR2 SYDVKM. The CDR3 nucleotides are TGTGCCAGCAGTTTATGGAGGGGGTCGTCCACTGAAGCTTTCTTT. Translating gives CASSLWRGSSTEAFF.

This clonotype turned up a few times. V is TRBV20-1 and J is TRBJ2-7, with TRBD2 matching 11 bases. Looked up from germline, CDR1 is DFQATT and CDR2 is SNEGSKA (reference sequence). This CDR3 region has 17 residues. Trimming took 0 bases from V and 3 from J; bases not matched to a gene: 10. The CDR3: CSARDTLAGGSIYEQYF. The CDR3 nucleotides are TGCAGTGCTAGAGATACGCTAGCGGGAGGATCTATCTACGAGCAGTACTTC.

This chain links TRBV19 with TRBJ2-6; D is ambiguous. This CDR3 spans 17 amino acids. Germline CDR1 and CDR2: LNHDA and SQIVND (reference sequence). Between the trimmed V and J ends, which lost 5 bases and 1 base, there was a span of 15 bases. CDR3 DNA sequence: TGTGCCAGTAGTTCAAGCCAGAGTAGTTCTGGGGCCAACGTCCTGACTTTC. Amino acids: CASSSSQSSSGANVLTF.

The chain links TRBV9 to TRBJ2-5, with 11 nucleotides matching TRBD2. J gave up 1 base and V 4 bases, and 9 bases lay outside the gene matches. Looked up from germline, CDR1 is SGDLS and CDR2 is YYNGEE. The CDR3 is made up of 17 amino acids. The CDR3 sequence is CASSRGTSGGLQETQYF. The DNA of the CDR3 is TGTGCCAGCAGCCGTGGAACTAGCGGGGGTCTCCAAGAGACCCAGTACTTC.